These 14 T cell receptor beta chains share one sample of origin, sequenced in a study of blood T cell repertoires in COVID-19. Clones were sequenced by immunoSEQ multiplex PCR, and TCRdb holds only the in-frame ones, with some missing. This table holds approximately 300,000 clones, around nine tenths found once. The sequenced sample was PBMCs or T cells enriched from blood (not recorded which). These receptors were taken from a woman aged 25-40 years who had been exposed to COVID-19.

CDR3 protein: CASRGQGARGYTF. CDR3 sequence (DNA): TGTGCCAGCAGGGGACAGGGGGCAAGAGGCTACACCTTC. The rearrangement joins TRBV6-6 to TRBJ1-2, with TRBD1 matching 12 bases. The germline V gene has CDR1 MNHNY and CDR2 SVGAGI (reference sequence). J was trimmed by 8 bases and V by 6 bases; bases with no gene match: 4. This CDR3 comprises 13 residues.

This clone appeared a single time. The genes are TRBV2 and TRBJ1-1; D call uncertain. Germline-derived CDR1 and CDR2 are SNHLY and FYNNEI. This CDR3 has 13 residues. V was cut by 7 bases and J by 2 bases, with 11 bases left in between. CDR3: CASIREINTEAFF. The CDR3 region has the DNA TGTGCCAGCATTCGAGAAATTAACACTGAAGCTTTCTTT.

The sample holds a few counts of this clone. The CDR3 loop is CASSRGDSGTSYEQYF. CDR3 coding DNA: TGCGCCAGCAGCAGAGGGGACAGTGGGACCTCCTACGAGCAGTACTTC. The V call is TRBV5-1, the J call TRBJ2-7; 7 bases are shared with TRBD1. Germline V gene data show CDR1 as SGHRS and CDR2 as YFSETQ. The CDR3 contains 16 residues. Losses at the gene ends were 4 bases for V and 0 bases for J; bases not matched to a gene: 10.

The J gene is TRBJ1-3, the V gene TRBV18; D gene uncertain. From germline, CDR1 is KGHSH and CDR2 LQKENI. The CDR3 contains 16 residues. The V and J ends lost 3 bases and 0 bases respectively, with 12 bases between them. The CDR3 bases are TGTGCCAGCTCACCTCTCCAGGATCTCTCTGGAAACACCATATATTTT. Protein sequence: CASSPLQDLSGNTIYF.

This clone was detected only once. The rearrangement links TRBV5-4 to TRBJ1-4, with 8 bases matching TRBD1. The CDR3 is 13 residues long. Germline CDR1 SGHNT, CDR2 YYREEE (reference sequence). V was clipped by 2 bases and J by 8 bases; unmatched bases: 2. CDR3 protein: CASSFRQGEKLFF. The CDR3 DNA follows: TGTGCCAGCAGCTTCCGACAGGGGGAAAAACTGTTTTTT.

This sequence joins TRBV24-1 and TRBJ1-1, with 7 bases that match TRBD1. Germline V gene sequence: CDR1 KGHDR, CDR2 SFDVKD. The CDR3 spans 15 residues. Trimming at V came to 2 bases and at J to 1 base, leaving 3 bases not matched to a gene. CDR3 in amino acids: CATSDSHRGNTEAFF. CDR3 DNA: TGTGCCACCAGTGATTCTCACAGGGGGAACACTGAAGCTTTCTTT.

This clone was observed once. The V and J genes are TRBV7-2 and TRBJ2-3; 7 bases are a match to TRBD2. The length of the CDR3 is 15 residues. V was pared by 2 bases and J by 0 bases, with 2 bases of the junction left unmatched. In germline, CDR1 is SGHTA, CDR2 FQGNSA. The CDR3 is CASSLRGGSTDTQYF. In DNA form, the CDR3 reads TGTGCCAGCAGCTTACGCGGGGGAAGCACAGATACGCAGTATTTT.

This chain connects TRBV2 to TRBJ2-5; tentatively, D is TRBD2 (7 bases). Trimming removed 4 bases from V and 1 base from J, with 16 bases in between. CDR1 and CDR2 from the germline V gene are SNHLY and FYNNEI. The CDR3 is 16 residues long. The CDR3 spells CASSAGLRGRQETQYF. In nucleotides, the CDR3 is TGTGCCAGCAGTGCGGGTTTGCGGGGGCGCCAAGAGACCCAGTACTTC. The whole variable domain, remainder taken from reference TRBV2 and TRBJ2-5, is EPEVTQTPSHQVTQMGQEVILRCVPISNHLYFYWYRQILGQKVEFLVSFYNNEISEKSEIFDDQFSVERPDGSNFTLKIRSTKLEDSAMYFCASSAGLRGRQETQYFGPGTRLLVL.

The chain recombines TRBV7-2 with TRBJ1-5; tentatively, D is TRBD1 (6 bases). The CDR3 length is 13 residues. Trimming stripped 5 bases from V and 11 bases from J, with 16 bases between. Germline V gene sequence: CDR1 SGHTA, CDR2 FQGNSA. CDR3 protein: CASSHRDTQSQHF. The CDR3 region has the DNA TGTGCCAGCAGCCACCGGGACACACAGTCCCAGCATTTT.

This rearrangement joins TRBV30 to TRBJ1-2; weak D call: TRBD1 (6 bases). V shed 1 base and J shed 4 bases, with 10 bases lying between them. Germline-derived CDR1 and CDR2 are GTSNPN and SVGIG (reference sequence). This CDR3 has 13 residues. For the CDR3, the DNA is TGTGCCTGGAGTGATGGGGGCTCCTATGGCTACACCTTC. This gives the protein CAWSDGGSYGYTF.

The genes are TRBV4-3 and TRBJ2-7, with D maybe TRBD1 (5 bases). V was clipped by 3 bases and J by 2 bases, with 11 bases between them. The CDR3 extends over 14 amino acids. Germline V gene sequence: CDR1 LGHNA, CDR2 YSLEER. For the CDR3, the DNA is TGCGCCAGCAGCCACGCAGGGTCCGCCTACGAGCAGTACTTC. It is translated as CASSHAGSAYEQYF.

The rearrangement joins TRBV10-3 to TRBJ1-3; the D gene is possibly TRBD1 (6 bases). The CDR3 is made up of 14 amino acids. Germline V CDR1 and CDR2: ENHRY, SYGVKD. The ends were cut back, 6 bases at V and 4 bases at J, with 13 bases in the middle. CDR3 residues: CAIRAPGEGNTIYF. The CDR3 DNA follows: TGTGCCATCAGGGCGCCAGGGGAGGGAAACACCATATATTTT.

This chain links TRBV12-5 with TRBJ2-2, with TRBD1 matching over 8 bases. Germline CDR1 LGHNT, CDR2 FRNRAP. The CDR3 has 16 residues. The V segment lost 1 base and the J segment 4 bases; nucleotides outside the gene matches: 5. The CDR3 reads CASGLGSGQGTGELFF. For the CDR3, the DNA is TGTGCTAGTGGTTTGGGGTCTGGACAGGGCACCGGGGAGCTGTTTTTT.

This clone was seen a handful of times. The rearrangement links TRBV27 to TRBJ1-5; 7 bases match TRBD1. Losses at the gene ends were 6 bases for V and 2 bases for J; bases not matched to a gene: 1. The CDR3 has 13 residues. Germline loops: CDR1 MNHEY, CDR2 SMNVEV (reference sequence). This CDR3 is CASRGQGNQPQHF. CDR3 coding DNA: TGTGCCAGCAGAGGACAGGGCAATCAGCCCCAGCATTTT.